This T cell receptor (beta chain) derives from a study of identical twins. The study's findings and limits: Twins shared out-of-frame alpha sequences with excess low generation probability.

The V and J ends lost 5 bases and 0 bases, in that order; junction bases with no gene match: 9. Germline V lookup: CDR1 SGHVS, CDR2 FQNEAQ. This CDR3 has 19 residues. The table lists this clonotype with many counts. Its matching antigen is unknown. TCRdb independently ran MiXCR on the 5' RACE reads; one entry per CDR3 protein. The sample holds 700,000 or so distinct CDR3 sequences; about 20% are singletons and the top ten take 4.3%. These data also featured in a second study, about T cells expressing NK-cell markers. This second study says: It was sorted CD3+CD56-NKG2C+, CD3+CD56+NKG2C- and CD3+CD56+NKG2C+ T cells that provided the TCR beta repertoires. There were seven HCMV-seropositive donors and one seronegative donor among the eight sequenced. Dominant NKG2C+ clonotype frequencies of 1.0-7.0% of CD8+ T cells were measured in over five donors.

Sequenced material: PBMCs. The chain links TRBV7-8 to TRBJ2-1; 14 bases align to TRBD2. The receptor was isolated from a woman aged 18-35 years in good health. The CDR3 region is CASSRRTSGGSFSYNEQFF. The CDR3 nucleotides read TGTGCCAGCAGCCGCCGGACTAGCGGGGGGTCCTTCTCCTACAATGAGCAGTTCTTC.